One T cell receptor (beta chain) is described in this entry. Amplification used 60 Vbeta primers and 13 Jbeta primers. Clones were read by immunoSEQ multiplex PCR, and TCRdb kept only the in-frame ones, dropping some. The sample includes 150,000 to 200,000 clones, roughly 78% of them seen just once. The data were taken from a study of cytomegalovirus exposure and HLA in healthy donors. The overall study: Of 350 to 400 genotyped donors, roughly 81% grouped in the Caucasian-associated ancestry cluster.

J was trimmed by 0 bases and V by 5 bases; bases with no gene match: 7. The CDR3 spans 16 residues. Germline V gives CDR1 MNHEY, CDR2 SMNVEV (reference sequence). This sequence was found in a woman in her 50s in good health and CMV-seropositive. The chain carries TRBV27 and TRBJ1-2, with TRBD1 matching over 9 bases. Sequenced input: PBMCs. CDR3 loop: CASSPGQGSANYGYTF. The CDR3 nucleotides are TGTGCCAGCAGTCCCGGACAGGGGTCAGCTAACTATGGCTACACCTTC.